This TCR beta chain was recovered during a study of cytomegalovirus exposure and HLA in healthy donors. Deletions cut 6 bases from V and 4 bases from J, with 12 bases between. CDR3 length: 13 amino acids. Germline lookup yields CDR1 MNHEY and CDR2 SVGAGI. This clone was detected only once. Sequencing was performed with immunoSEQ multiplex PCR; in TCRdb, only in-frame clones are kept and a portion is missing. In the table there are roughly 330,000 clones, about 90% of which are singletons. The clonotype was recovered from a woman in her 30s in good health and CMV-seropositive. The genes are TRBV6-5 and TRBJ1-2; the D is unclear. The source material was PBMCs. The CDR3 nucleotides are TGTGCCAGCAGATTGGACCACTTCTATGGCTACACCTTC. This encodes CASRLDHFYGYTF.